One sample yielded the 17 T cell receptor beta chains listed below, sequenced in a study of T cell repertoires in cytomegalovirus infection. TCRdb passed the reads through MiXCR, listing each CDR3 protein once. The repertoire holds approximately 500,000 distinct CDR3 sequences, 30% to 40% seen once, with about 17% in the top ten. The antigens for these receptors are not known. The sequencing here drew on cultured PBMCs, taken from culture after CMV antigen stimulation. These receptors were collected from a human donor in good health (CMV status not recorded). Some clones in this sample may be carry-over from other donors' samples.

A single count supports this clonotype. The V and J genes are TRBV7-3 and TRBJ2-6; D might be TRBD1 or TRBD2, each matching 5 bases. This CDR3 has 18 residues. Trimming removed 3 bases at V and 0 bases at J, with 15 bases between. CDR1 and CDR2 from the germline V gene are SGHTA and FQGTGA. CDR3 sequence reads: CASSLGWGSGSGANVLTF. In DNA, the CDR3 is TGTGCCAGCAGCTTGGGTTGGGGGTCTGGCTCTGGGGCCAACGTCCTGACTTTC.

This clonotype was counted ten times or more. As DNA, the CDR3 is TGTGCCAGCAGTACCCCGGGACCAGGTAGCAATCAGCCCCAGCATTTT. This gives the protein CASSTPGPGSNQPQHF. The chain couples TRBV28 to TRBJ1-5, with D maybe TRBD1 (5 bases). V was pared by 5 bases and J by 0 bases, with 14 bases between. From germline, CDR1 is MDHEN and CDR2 SYDVKM. This CDR3 spans 16 amino acids.

The chain carries TRBV4-1 and TRBJ1-3; D is unresolved. The V end was cut by 4 bases, the J end by 0 bases, with 13 bases between. This CDR3 comprises 16 residues. Germline lookup yields CDR1 MGHRA and CDR2 YSYEKL. CDR3 DNA: TGCGCCAGCAGCCCGTGGTGGCGGACCTCTGGAAACACCATATATTTT. It yields the protein CASSPWWRTSGNTIYF.

The chain has TRBV20-1 and TRBJ2-5; TRBD2 might be the D (6 bases). The ends were cut back, 0 bases at V and 4 bases at J, with 12 bases in the middle. Germline CDR1 and CDR2: DFQATT and SNEGSKA (reference sequence). The CDR3 is made up of 14 amino acids. CDR3 nucleotide sequence: TGCAGTGCTAGAGATTACCGGGGGAGAGAGACCCAGTACTTC. Encoded protein: CSARDYRGRETQYF.

This clonotype was picked up a small number of times. The chain carries TRBV11-2 and TRBJ2-3; 8 bases are a match to TRBD2. V lost 1 base to trimming and J lost 0 bases; unmatched junction nucleotides: 12. This CDR3 is 19 amino acids long. Germline values: CDR1 SGHAT, CDR2 FQNNGV. Here the CDR3 reads CASSLGSLFLAGSTDTQYF. The CDR3 bases are TGTGCCAGCAGCTTAGGATCCCTCTTCCTAGCGGGTAGCACAGATACGCAGTATTTT.

This clonotype appeared a few times. This chain connects TRBV19 to TRBJ2-5, with D possibly TRBD2 on 5 matching bases. Trimming left V 2 bases short and J 3 bases short, with 10 bases between. The length of the CDR3 is 14 residues. CDR1 is LNHDA and CDR2 is SQIVND in the germline V gene (reference sequence). The CDR3 spells CASSILGVEETQYF. CDR3 nucleotides: TGTGCCAGTAGTATACTGGGAGTGGAAGAGACCCAGTACTTC. The complete variable domain, with remaining parts taken from reference TRBV19 and TRBJ2-5, reads DGGITQSPKYLFRKEGQNVTLSCEQNLNHDAMYWYRQDPGQGLRLIYYSQIVNDFQKGDIAEGYSVSREKKESFPLTVTSAQKNPTAFYLCASSILGVEETQYFGPGTRLLVL.

The table lists this clonotype with a few counts. This CDR3 is CASSFTLAGEAYNEQFF. The DNA for the CDR3 is TGTGCCAGCAGCTTCACTCTAGCGGGAGAGGCCTACAATGAGCAGTTCTTC. The chain recombines TRBV7-9 with TRBJ2-1; 10 nucleotides match TRBD2. The germline V gene encodes CDR1 SEHNR and CDR2 FQNEAQ (reference sequence). Germline trimming cut 3 bases from V and 2 bases from J; bases unmatched to any gene: 7. This CDR3 spans 17 amino acids.

This clonotype has only a few counts. The chain carries TRBV7-2 and TRBJ2-5; 10 nucleotides match TRBD2. V lost 4 bases and J lost 2; bases outside the gene matches: 13. There are 18 residues in the CDR3. Germline CDR1 SGHTA, CDR2 FQGNSA. This CDR3 is CASSSGVAGGWVQETQYF. The CDR3 region has the DNA TGTGCCAGCAGCTCCGGAGTAGCGGGAGGATGGGTACAAGAGACCCAGTACTTC.

The chain recombines TRBV25-1 with TRBJ1-4; the D is unclear. The CDR3 runs 14 residues. Trimming cost V 3 bases and J 4 bases, with 9 bases left between them. The germline CDR1 and CDR2 sequences are MGHDK and SYGVNS. CDR3 residues: CASSDSTGNEKLFF. DNA for the CDR3: TGTGCCAGCAGTGATTCAACGGGTAATGAAAAACTGTTTTTT.

This clonotype was counted ten times or more. The V call is TRBV12-3 or TRBV12-4, the J call TRBJ1-2; no definite D call. The CDR3 is made up of 13 amino acids. Trimming took 3 bases from V and 3 from J, leaving 8 bases between them. CDR3 amino acids: CASSFGLDYGYTF. In DNA, the CDR3 is TGTGCCAGCAGTTTTGGGTTAGACTATGGCTACACCTTC.

V and J are TRBV14 and TRBJ2-3, with TRBD2 identical over 12 bases. Per germline, CDR1 SGHDN and CDR2 FVKESK. The CDR3 totals 21 residues. V lost 0 bases, J lost 2 bases, and 15 bases stayed unmatched. The CDR3 nucleotides read TGTGCCAGCAGCCAAGATCGGCTAGCGGGAGGGCCGGGCCCCCTCACAGATACGCAGTATTTT. Translation gives CASSQDRLAGGPGPLTDTQYF.

This clonotype showed up just a few times. V gene TRBV7-9 combines with J gene TRBJ2-3, with a tentative D call TRBD1 (6 bases). The CDR3 extends over 15 amino acids. V gave up 2 bases and J gave up 1 base, with 10 bases separating them. CDR1 and CDR2 (germline): SEHNR, FQNEAQ (reference sequence). The CDR3 DNA follows: TGTGCCAGCAGCTTACTGTCAGGGGGCACAGATACGCAGTATTTT. It yields the protein CASSLLSGGTDTQYF.

V gene TRBV7-4 combines with J gene TRBJ2-3, with 15 nucleotides matching TRBD2. Germline trimming cut 1 base from V and 3 bases from J; bases unmatched to any gene: 2. This CDR3 comprises 17 residues. The germline gives CDR1 SGHVT, CDR2 SQSDAQ. The CDR3 DNA follows: TGTGCCAGCAGCTTAGTCGGGACTAGCGGGAGGACAGATACGCAGTATTTT. It specifies CASSLVGTSGRTDTQYF. The entire variable domain, with the rest obtained from reference TRBV7-4 and TRBJ2-3, is as follows: GAGVSQSPRYKVAKRGRDVALRCDSISGHVTLYWYRQTLGQGSEVLTYSQSDAQRDKSGRPSGRFSAERPERSVSTLKIQRTEQGDSAVYLCASSLVGTSGRTDTQYFGPGTRLTVL.

The chain is built from TRBV7-6 and TRBJ2-6; D is possibly TRBD1 (5 bases). The CDR3 runs 15 residues. Trimming took 5 bases from V and 6 from J, leaving 14 bases between them. Germline V gene data show CDR1 as SGHVS and CDR2 as FNYEAQ. CDR3 region: CASSQRQGEANVLTF. The CDR3 DNA sequence: TGTGCCAGCAGCCAAAGGCAGGGCGAGGCCAACGTCCTGACTTTC.

Only a few counts were recorded for this clonotype. The chain carries TRBV11-2 and TRBJ2-7, with 9 bases matching TRBD1. V lost 5 bases, J lost 5 bases, and 7 bases stayed unmatched. Germline V gene data show CDR1 as SGHAT and CDR2 as FQNNGV. CDR3 length: 14 amino acids. CDR3 amino acids: CASSRSQGAHEQYV. CDR3 nucleotides: TGTGCCAGCAGCCGCTCACAGGGGGCCCACGAGCAGTACGTC.

This sequence joins TRBV20-1 and TRBJ1-1; a possible D gene is TRBD1 (5 bases). Germline CDR1 is DFQATT and CDR2 is SNEGSKA (reference sequence). Trimming stripped 1 base from V and 5 bases from J, with 14 bases between. The CDR3 runs 14 residues. The CDR3 bases are TGCAGTGCTAGAGGTCAGGGTGGTTGGACTGAAGCTTTCTTT. Its translation is CSARGQGGWTEAFF.

This chain links TRBV27 with TRBJ2-1, with a possible D match to TRBD1 (5 bases). V lost 6 bases, J lost 8 bases, and 20 bases lay in between. The CDR3 contains 15 residues. Germline lookup yields CDR1 MNHEY and CDR2 SMNVEV (reference sequence). The CDR3 coding sequence is TGTGCCAGCAGCCTAATGCTAAGCAGGGTCTATGAGCAGTTCTTC. Its protein is CASSLMLSRVYEQFF.